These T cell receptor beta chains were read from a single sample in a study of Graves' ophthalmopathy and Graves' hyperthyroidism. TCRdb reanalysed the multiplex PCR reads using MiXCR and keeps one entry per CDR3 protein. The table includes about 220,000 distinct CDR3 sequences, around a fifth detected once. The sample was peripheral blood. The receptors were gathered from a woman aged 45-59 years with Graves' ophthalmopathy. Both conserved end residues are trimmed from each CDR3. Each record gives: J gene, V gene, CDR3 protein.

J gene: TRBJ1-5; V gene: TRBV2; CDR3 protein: ASKWEGPQH
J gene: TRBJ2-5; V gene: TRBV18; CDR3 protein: ASSPIRDRGQETQY
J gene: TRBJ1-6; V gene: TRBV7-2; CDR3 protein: ASSWRSESSPLH
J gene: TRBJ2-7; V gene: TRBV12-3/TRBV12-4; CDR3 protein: ASRPLGGRSGEQY
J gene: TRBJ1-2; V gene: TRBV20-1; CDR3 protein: SARDSGGAYYGYT
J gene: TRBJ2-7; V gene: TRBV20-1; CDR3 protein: SAGTGVYEQY
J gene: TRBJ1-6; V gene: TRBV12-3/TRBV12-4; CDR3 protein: ASSLGGNSPLH
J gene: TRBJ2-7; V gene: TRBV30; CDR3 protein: AWGRGLFYEQY
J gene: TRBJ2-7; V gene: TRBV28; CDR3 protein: ASSYSRSYEQY
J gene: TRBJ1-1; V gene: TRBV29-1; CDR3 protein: SSARGLLDTEAF
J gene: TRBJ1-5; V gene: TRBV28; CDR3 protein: ATGTVSNQPQH
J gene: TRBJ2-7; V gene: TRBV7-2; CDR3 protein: ASSLTLGSYEQY
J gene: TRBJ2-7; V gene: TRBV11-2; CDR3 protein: ASSLQPSYEQY
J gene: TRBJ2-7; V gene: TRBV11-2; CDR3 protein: ASSSRISAGVFYEQY
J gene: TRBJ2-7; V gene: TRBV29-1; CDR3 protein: SVGDRGYEQY
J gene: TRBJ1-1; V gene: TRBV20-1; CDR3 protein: SARATGRLNTEAF
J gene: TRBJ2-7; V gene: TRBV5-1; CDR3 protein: ASRTSGSSYEQY
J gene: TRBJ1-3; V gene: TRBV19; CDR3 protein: ASVPGTGSRPGNTIY
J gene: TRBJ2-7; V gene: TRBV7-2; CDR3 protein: ASSFEQGSEQY
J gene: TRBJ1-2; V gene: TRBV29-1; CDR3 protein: SVAGRGYGYT
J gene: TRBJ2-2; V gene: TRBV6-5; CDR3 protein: ASSYSALNTGELF
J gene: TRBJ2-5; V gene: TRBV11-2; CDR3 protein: ASSFRRTSGIETQY
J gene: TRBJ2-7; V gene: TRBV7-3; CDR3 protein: ASSLTGGQGASFTSYEQY
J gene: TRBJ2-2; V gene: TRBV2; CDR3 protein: ASKVRGQKNTGELF
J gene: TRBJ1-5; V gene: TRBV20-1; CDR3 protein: SAQDGNNQPQH
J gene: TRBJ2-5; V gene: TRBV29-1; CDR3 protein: SVEVVQETQY